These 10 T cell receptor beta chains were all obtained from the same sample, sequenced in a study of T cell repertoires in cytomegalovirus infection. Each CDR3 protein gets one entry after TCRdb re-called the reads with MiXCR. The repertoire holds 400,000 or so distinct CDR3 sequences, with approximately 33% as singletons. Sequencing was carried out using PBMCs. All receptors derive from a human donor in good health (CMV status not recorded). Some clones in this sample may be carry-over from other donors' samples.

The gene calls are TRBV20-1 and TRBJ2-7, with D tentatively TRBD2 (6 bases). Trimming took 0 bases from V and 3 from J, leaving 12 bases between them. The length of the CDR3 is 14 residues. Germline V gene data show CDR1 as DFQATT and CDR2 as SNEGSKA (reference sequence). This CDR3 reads CSARDQQGGYEQYF. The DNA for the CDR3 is TGCAGTGCTAGAGATCAGCAGGGAGGCTACGAGCAGTACTTC.

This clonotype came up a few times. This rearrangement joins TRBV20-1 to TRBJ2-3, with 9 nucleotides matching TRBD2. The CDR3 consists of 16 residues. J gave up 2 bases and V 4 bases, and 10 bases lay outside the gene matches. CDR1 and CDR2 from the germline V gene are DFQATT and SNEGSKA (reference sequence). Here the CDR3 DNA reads TGCAGTGCTACTATGGGACTAGCCGACCTCACAGATACGCAGTATTTT. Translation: CSATMGLADLTDTQYF.

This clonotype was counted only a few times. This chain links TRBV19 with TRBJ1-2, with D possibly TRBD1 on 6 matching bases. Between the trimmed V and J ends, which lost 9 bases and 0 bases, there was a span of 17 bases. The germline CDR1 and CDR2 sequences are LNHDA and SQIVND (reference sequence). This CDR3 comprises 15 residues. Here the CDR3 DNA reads TGTGCCAGCCGGTCCCGGGACACAGCTAACTATGGCTACACCTTC. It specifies CASRSRDTANYGYTF.

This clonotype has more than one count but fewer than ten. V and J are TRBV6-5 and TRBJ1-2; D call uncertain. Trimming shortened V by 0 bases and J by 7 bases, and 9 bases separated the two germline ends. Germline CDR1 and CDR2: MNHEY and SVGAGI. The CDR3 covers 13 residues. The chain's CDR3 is CASSYSLSVGYTF. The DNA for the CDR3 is TGTGCCAGCAGTTACTCGTTAAGCGTTGGCTACACCTTC.

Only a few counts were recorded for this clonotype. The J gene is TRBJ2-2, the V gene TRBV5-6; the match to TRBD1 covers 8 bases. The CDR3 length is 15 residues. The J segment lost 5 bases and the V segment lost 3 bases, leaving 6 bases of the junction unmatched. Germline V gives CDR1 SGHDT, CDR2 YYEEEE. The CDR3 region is CASSWAGGGTGELFF. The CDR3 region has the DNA TGTGCCAGCAGCTGGGCAGGGGGCGGAACCGGGGAGCTGTTTTTT.

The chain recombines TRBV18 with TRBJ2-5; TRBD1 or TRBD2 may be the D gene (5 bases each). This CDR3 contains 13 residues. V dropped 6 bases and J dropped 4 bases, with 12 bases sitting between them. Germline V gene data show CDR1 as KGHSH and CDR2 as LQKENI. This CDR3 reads CASSLKGRETQYF. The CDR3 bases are TGTGCCAGCTCGCTGAAGGGGAGAGAGACCCAGTACTTC.

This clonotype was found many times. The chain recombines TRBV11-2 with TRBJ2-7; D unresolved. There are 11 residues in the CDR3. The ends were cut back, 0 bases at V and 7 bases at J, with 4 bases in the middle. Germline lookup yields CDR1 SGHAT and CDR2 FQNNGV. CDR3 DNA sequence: TGTGCCAGCAGCTTAGATCTGGAGCAGTACTTC. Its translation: CASSLDLEQYF.

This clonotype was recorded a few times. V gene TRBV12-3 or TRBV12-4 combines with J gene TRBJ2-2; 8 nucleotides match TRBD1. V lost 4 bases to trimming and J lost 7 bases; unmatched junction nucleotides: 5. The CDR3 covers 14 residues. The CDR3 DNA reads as TGTGCCAGCAGTTCGACAGGGGTGGTCGGGGAGCTGTTTTTT. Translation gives CASSSTGVVGELFF.

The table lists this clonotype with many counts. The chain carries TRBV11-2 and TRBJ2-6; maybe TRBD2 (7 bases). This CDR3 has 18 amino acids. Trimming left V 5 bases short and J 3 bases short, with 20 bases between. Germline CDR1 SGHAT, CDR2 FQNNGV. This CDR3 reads CASSPMGAGEGGANVLTF. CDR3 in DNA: TGTGCCAGCAGCCCAATGGGGGCGGGGGAGGGTGGGGCCAACGTCCTGACTTTC.

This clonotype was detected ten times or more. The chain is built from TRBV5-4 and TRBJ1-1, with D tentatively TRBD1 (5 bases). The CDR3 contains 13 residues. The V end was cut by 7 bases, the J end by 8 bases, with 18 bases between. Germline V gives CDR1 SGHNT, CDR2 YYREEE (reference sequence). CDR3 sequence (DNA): TGTGCCAGCTCGAGGGGCGGTGAAGAGGAAGCTTTCTTT. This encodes CASSRGGEEEAFF.